This entry concerns a single T cell receptor beta chain. The source of the sample is a study of cytomegalovirus exposure and HLA in healthy donors. With 5 bases removed from V and 7 bases from J, the gap between germline ends came to 26 bases. This CDR3 is 17 amino acids long. The germline V gene has CDR1 MDHEN and CDR2 SYDVKM. 13 Jbeta primers and 60 Vbeta primers were used for the PCR. Repertoires were generated with immunoSEQ multiplex PCR, while TCRdb's copy carries only in-frame clones and drops some. The sample consists of 85,000 to 130,000 clones, about 75% of them appearing once. V and J are TRBV28 and TRBJ2-5; the D gene is possibly TRBD1 (6 bases). The sequenced sample consisted of PBMCs. The clonotype was recovered from a male donor in good health and CMV-seropositive. The CDR3 sequence is CASSLFRQEDLVGTQYF. CDR3 DNA: TGTGCCAGCAGTCTATTCAGACAGGAAGACCTTGTAGGGACCCAGTACTTC.